A selection of T cell receptor beta chains follows, all from one sample in a study of T cell repertoires in cytomegalovirus infection. No antigens are known for them. TCRdb used MiXCR to reprocess the reads, holding one entry per CDR3 protein. This sample has a few hundred thousand distinct CDR3 sequences, with around two fifths found just once. Source: cultured PBMCs, taken from culture after CMV antigen stimulation. The receptor source for this set is a human donor in good health (CMV status not recorded). Some clones in this sample may be carry-over from other donors' samples. The CDR3 runs from the conserved cysteine through the conserved F or W.

TRBV27	TRBJ2-7	CASSLGTSGSNEQYF
TRBV10-3	TRBJ2-5	CAISESTGVPEQETQYF
TRBV27	TRBJ2-5	CASKGFGGGEETQYF
TRBV28	TRBJ2-3	CASRYSGGGSTDTQYF
TRBV19	TRBJ1-5	CASSPPLVTSQPQHF
TRBV6-1	TRBJ1-6	CASSEDQQGMDSPLHF
TRBV19	TRBJ2-1	CASRGHSEQFF
TRBV12-3/TRBV12-4	TRBJ2-1	CASRRTSGAYNEQFF
TRBV7-8	TRBJ1-1	CASSFRGLNTEAFF
TRBV11-2	TRBJ1-2	CASSWSGDYGYTF
TRBV11-1	TRBJ2-3	CASSLQGTVADTQYF
TRBV28	TRBJ2-1	CASSLTFRNEQFF
TRBV7-4	TRBJ1-3	CASSPTDRGLGNTIYF
TRBV7-2	TRBJ2-5	CASSTTSGVYQETQYF
TRBV11-2	TRBJ2-3	CASSLTLDTQYF
TRBV7-6	TRBJ1-4	CASSRWNEKLFF
TRBV6-5	TRBJ2-7	CASSRYPGEAYEQYF